Reported below is one T cell receptor (beta chain). Antigen unknown. One junction end does not reproduce the germline sequence, and a read error may be involved. CDR3 length: 16 residues. Germline-derived CDR1 and CDR2 are SQVTM and ANQGSEA. This specimen comes from a study of cytomegalovirus exposure and HLA in healthy donors. Study results and caveats: In vitro testing confirmed three CMV-associated chains as specific for CMV antigens. Available immune exposure information covered CMV serostatus only. In a later analysis, several top co-occurrence clusters appeared linked to parvovirus B19, influenza, CMV and Epstein-Barr virus.

13 Jbeta primers and 60 Vbeta primers were used for the PCR. TCRdb keeps only in-frame clones here, not all; method: immunoSEQ multiplex PCR. The repertoire holds more than 110,000 clones, with around four fifths as singletons. Sequencing was done on a sample of PBMCs. The chain uses TRBV29-1 and TRBJ1-2, with 7 bases aligning to TRBD1. The source of this sequence is a man younger than 45 in good health and CMV-seronegative. The CDR3 loop is CSVDGDRKFRSYGYPF. In DNA, the CDR3 is TGCAGCGTTGATGGGGACAGAAAATTCCGAAGCTATGGCTACCCCTTC.